This is a list of T cell receptor beta chains from one sample in a study of early T cells in non-severe SARS-CoV-2 infection. Each CDR3 protein gets one entry after TCRdb re-called the 5' RACE reads with MiXCR. The sample yields tens of thousands of distinct CDR3 sequences, about 15% seen once. The sequenced sample consisted of whole blood. These receptors all come from an adult who was a healthcare worker with PCR-confirmed SARS-CoV-2 infection or an uninfected control (not recorded which). CDR3s include the opening cysteine and the closing phenylalanine or tryptophan. Fields, in order: J gene, V gene, CDR3 protein.

TRBJ1-4,TRBV7-9,CASSLGDEKLFF
TRBJ2-3,TRBV5-1,CASSTGGLHADTQYF
TRBJ2-7,TRBV27,CASSLGEGAPYEQYF
TRBJ2-7,TRBV7-9,CASSLQLVGKGVYEQYF
TRBJ2-7,TRBV28,CASSFVGTNEQYF
TRBJ1-3,TRBV21-1,CASSKSPDAGNTIYF
TRBJ2-2,TRBV29-1,CSVEGRGNTGELFF
TRBJ1-3,TRBV7-9,CASSSYSLSGNTIYF
TRBJ2-3,TRBV2,CASNEEQVADTQYF
TRBJ1-1,TRBV10-2,CASWRDRDAEAFF
TRBJ1-1,TRBV29-1,CSVEGVREAFF
TRBJ2-1,TRBV5-6,CASSLRGAASWDEQFF
TRBJ2-7,TRBV11-3,CASSVETGGRHEQYF
TRBJ1-4,TRBV12-3/TRBV12-4,CASRRVDEKLFF
TRBJ1-1,TRBV6-2/TRBV6-3,CASSYPSGNTEAFF
TRBJ2-2,TRBV20-1,CSARGDSRDTGELFF
TRBJ2-3,TRBV5-1,CASSPGTSGGAKDTQYF
TRBJ2-1,TRBV6-2/TRBV6-3,CASSPTGYDPYNEQFF
TRBJ2-1,TRBV4-3,CASSYGPGHMQGYNEQFF
TRBJ2-3,TRBV7-9,CASSGRTGRGDTQYF
TRBJ1-2,TRBV19,CASSIRRDIGYTF
TRBJ2-1,TRBV5-6,CASSLEPQGNFGEQFF
TRBJ2-2,TRBV28,CASSWGTVFNTGELFF
TRBJ1-1,TRBV18,CASSHDSGTTEAFF